These 19 T cell receptor beta chains originate from one sample sequenced in a study of T cell responses to AZD1222 COVID-19 vaccine. Repertoires were generated with immunoSEQ multiplex PCR, while TCRdb's copy carries only in-frame clones and drops some. The table shows around 130,000 clones, with roughly nine tenths occurring only once. Sequencing was performed on peripheral blood, taken on day 0 of AZD1222 vaccination. The receptors were gathered from an adult in good health.

This chain joins TRBV12-2 and TRBJ2-6; TRBD1, the D gene given by the table, was not confirmed from the DNA. TRBV12-2 is a recognized pseudogene. This CDR3 comprises 17 residues. The CDR3 nucleotides are TGTGCAAGTCGCTTGTGGGACAGGGACTCTGGGGCCAACGTCCTGACTTTC. Amino acids: CASRLWDRDSGANVLTF.

The chain has TRBV7-9 and TRBJ2-7, with D tentatively TRBD1 (6 bases). V was trimmed by 5 bases and J by 12 bases, leaving 23 bases between them. The CDR3 covers 14 residues. CDR1 SEHNR and CDR2 FQNEAQ come from the germline V gene (reference sequence). The CDR3 protein is CASSQLAYRESLYF. CDR3 sequence (DNA): TGTGCCAGCAGCCAATTAGCCTACAGGGAATCACTGTACTTC.

The V and J genes are TRBV6-4 and TRBJ2-6, with 8 positions matching TRBD1. V lost 6 bases to trimming and J lost 4 bases; unmatched junction nucleotides: 5. The germline V gene has CDR1 MRHNA and CDR2 SNTAGT. This CDR3 comprises 15 residues. For the CDR3, the DNA is TGTGCCAGCAGCCCGACAGGGGTGGGGGCCAACGTCCTGACTTTC. This sequence encodes CASSPTGVGANVLTF.

The chain uses TRBV5-4 and TRBJ2-3; a possible D gene is TRBD2 (6 bases). V was clipped by 7 bases and J by 1 base, with 19 bases between them. The germline V gene encodes CDR1 SGHNT and CDR2 YYREEE (reference sequence). CDR3 length: 16 residues. CDR3 sequence (DNA): TGTGCCAGCCATGTGGCCGGGAGAGGGGGCACAGATACGCAGTATTTT. As protein: CASHVAGRGGTDTQYF.

The gene calls are TRBV5-8 and TRBJ1-2; D is undetermined. The V gene lost 9 bases and the J gene lost 3 bases, with 24 bases spanning the gap. The CDR3 covers 16 residues. Germline V gene lookup returns CDR1 SGHTS and CDR2 YDEGEE. In DNA form, the CDR3 reads TGTGCCACAGTTGGACCGGGGAGTCCTGGGTACTATGGCTACACCTTC. Protein: CATVGPGSPGYYGYTF.

The chain is built from TRBV19 and TRBJ2-1; 8 bases match TRBD2. The CDR3 is 13 residues long. With 3 bases clipped from V and 14 bases from J, the junction kept 9 bases outside the gene matches. Germline CDR1 LNHDA, CDR2 SQIVND (reference sequence). The CDR3 DNA reads as TGTGCCAGTAGTATGTCTCGGGAGGGCGTCAAGTTCTTC. This gives the protein CASSMSREGVKFF. Filled out from reference TRBV19 and TRBJ2-1, the complete variable domain reads DGGITQSPKYLFRKEGQNVTLSCEQNLNHDAMYWYRQDPGQGLRLIYYSQIVNDFQKGDIAEGYSVSREKKESFPLTVTSAQKNPTAFYLCASSMSREGVKFFGPGTRLTVL.

The rearrangement joins TRBV5-1 to TRBJ2-6; weak D call: TRBD1 (5 bases). The CDR3 consists of 15 residues. Trimming stripped 3 bases from V and 1 base from J, with 8 bases between. Looked up from germline, CDR1 is SGHRS and CDR2 is YFSETQ. CDR3 amino acids: CASSSQGSGANVLTF. CDR3 DNA: TGCGCCAGCAGCTCGCAGGGTTCTGGGGCCAACGTCCTGACTTTC.

The chain is built from TRBV9 and TRBJ1-1; tentative D call: TRBD1 (5 bases). This CDR3 comprises 15 residues. V lost 4 bases and J lost 2, with 15 bases in between. Germline V gene data show CDR1 as SGDLS and CDR2 as YYNGEE. CDR3 sequence (DNA): TGTGCCAGCAGCCCCCACCTAGACAGTAACACTGAAGCTTTCTTT. It codes for CASSPHLDSNTEAFF.

This clone was found a few times. This chain links TRBV27 with TRBJ1-2; weak D call: TRBD1 (6 bases). Germline V lookup: CDR1 MNHEY, CDR2 SMNVEV (reference sequence). V shed 5 bases and J shed 7 bases, with 17 bases lying between them. The CDR3 has 14 residues. The CDR3 loop reads CASSPPGTRSGYTF. CDR3 DNA: TGTGCCAGCAGTCCACCCGGGACAAGAAGTGGCTACACCTTC.

The chain uses TRBV19 and TRBJ1-3; 7 bases line up with TRBD1. Looked up from germline, CDR1 is LNHDA and CDR2 is SQIVND (reference sequence). The CDR3 runs to 13 residues. Trimming cost V 6 bases and J 8 bases; bases outside gene matches: 7. CDR3 amino acids: CASSRDRGHTIYF. The CDR3 DNA reads as TGTGCCAGTAGCCGGGACAGAGGGCACACCATATATTTT.

The chain uses TRBV12-5 and TRBJ2-2, with 7 nucleotides matching TRBD1. CDR1 and CDR2 from the germline V gene are LGHNT and FRNRAP. The CDR3 loop spans 15 amino acids. J gave up 2 bases and V 3 bases, and 3 bases lay outside the gene matches. The CDR3 here is CASGLGTVNTGELFF. Here the CDR3 DNA reads TGTGCTAGTGGTTTAGGGACAGTTAACACCGGGGAGCTGTTTTTT.

V is TRBV19 and J is TRBJ2-3; 15 bases map to TRBD2. Germline V gives CDR1 LNHDA, CDR2 SQIVND (reference sequence). The CDR3 has 17 residues. The ends lost 5 bases at V and 3 bases at J; junction bases unmatched: 6. In DNA, the CDR3 is TGTGCCAGTAGTCCGGGACTAGCGGGAGGCCCAACAGATACGCAGTATTTT. Translation: CASSPGLAGGPTDTQYF.

V gene TRBV19 combines with J gene TRBJ2-7; 8 bases map to TRBD1. The CDR3 length is 13 residues. V dropped 10 bases and J dropped 7; count of bases not matched to a gene: 12. Germline V gene sequence: CDR1 LNHDA, CDR2 SQIVND (reference sequence). The CDR3 here is CATRGLGVGEQYF. CDR3 coding DNA: TGTGCCACCAGGGGGCTAGGGGTCGGTGAGCAGTACTTC.

The rearrangement joins TRBV11-1 to TRBJ2-1, with 10 nucleotides matching TRBD2. The CDR3 is 16 amino acids. The germline V gene encodes CDR1 SGHAT and CDR2 FQDESV (reference sequence). After removal of 2 bases from V and 7 bases from J, the junction contained 8 bases not matched to a gene. Here the CDR3 DNA reads TGTGCCAGCAGCTTACGCCTAGCGGGAGTTTGGAATGAGCAGTTCTTC. Its protein product is CASSLRLAGVWNEQFF.

The chain carries TRBV4-2 and TRBJ1-1; 8 bases agree with TRBD1. The trim removed 0 bases at V and 0 bases at J, leaving 3 bases unmatched. The CDR3 is 16 residues long. Looked up from germline, CDR1 is LGHNA and CDR2 is YNFKEQ. CDR3 sequence: CASSQDQGAVNTEAFF. DNA of the CDR3: TGTGCCAGCAGCCAAGATCAGGGGGCAGTGAACACTGAAGCTTTCTTT.

The chain links TRBV4-1 to TRBJ2-3, with TRBD2 matching over 8 bases. The CDR3 is made up of 16 amino acids. Per germline, CDR1 MGHRA and CDR2 YSYEKL. J lost 0 bases, V lost 1 base, and 3 bases had no gene match. CDR3 DNA sequence: TGCGCCAGCAGCCAAGCGGGAGGGACTAGCACAGATACGCAGTATTTT. Protein product: CASSQAGGTSTDTQYF.

The CDR3 here is CASRKAGTDTQYF. In nucleotides, the CDR3 is TGTGCCAGCCGGAAGGCCGGGACAGATACGCAGTATTTT. The chain has TRBV18 and TRBJ2-3; no clear D. From germline, CDR1 is KGHSH and CDR2 LQKENI. V was pared by 8 bases and J by 3 bases, with 12 bases between. This CDR3 has 13 residues.

The chain has TRBV30 and TRBJ2-7; D is uncertain. This CDR3 has 11 residues. Germline loops: CDR1 GTSNPN, CDR2 SVGIG (reference sequence). V lost 2 bases to trimming and J lost 7 bases, with 9 bases between them. The CDR3 spells CAWSPSREQYF. In DNA form, the CDR3 reads TGTGCCTGGAGTCCGAGTCGGGAGCAGTACTTC.

V is TRBV18 and J is TRBJ1-1; D is uncertain. Per the germline V gene, CDR1 is KGHSH and CDR2 is LQKENI. The ends were cut back, 5 bases at V and 8 bases at J, with 9 bases in the middle. The CDR3 totals 11 residues. The CDR3 DNA follows: TGTGCCAGCTCAAAGAAGGAGGAAGCTTTCTTT. Its protein is CASSKKEEAFF.